The TCR beta chain under discussion was sequenced for a study of shared clonotypes between healthy human individuals. As for the study in general: Donors were a couple of women and a few men aged 18 to 49.

CD4+ cells were split into CD45RA+ naive and CD45RA-negative memory subsets. Produced via immunoSEQ multiplex PCR; TCRdb's table is partial and in-frame only. The sample yields roughly 500,000 clones, less than 96% seen once. Study-level results: When naive CD4 clonotypes were compared across a few donors, 5% to 5.5% were shared.

This clone was picked up one time. Its target is not known. The receptor was derived from a woman aged 25-40 years in good health. Sequenced input: naive CD4+ T cells sorted from blood. Subset noted: CD45RA+ positively selected.

CDR3 protein: CASSNVGATDTQYF. The CDR3 bases are TGTGCCAGCAGTAACGTAGGGGCGACAGATACGCAGTATTTT. The chain couples TRBV6-5 to TRBJ2-3, with D perhaps matching TRBD1 (5 bases). Germline CDR1 is MNHEY and CDR2 is SVGAGI. The CDR3 totals 14 residues. Deletions cut 5 bases from V and 3 bases from J, with 12 bases between.